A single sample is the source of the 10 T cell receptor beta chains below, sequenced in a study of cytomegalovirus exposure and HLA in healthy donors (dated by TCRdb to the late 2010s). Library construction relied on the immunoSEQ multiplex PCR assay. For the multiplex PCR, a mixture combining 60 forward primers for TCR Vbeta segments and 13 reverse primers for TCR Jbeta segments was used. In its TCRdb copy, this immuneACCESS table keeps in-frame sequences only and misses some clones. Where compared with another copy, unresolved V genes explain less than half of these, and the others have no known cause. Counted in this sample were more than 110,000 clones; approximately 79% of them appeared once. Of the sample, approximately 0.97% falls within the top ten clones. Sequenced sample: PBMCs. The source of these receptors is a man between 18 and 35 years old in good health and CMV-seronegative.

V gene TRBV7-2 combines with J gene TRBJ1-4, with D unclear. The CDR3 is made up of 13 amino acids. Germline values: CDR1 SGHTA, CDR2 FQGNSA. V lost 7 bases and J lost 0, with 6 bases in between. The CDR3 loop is CASTRATNEKLFF. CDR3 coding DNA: TGTGCCAGCACCCGGGCAACTAATGAAAAACTGTTTTTT.

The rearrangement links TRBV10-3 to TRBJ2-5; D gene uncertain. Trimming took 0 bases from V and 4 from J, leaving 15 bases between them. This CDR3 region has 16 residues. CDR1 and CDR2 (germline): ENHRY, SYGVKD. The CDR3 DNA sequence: TGTGCCATCAGTGAGTCGTGGCAGGCCGGCAGAGAGACCCAGTACTTC. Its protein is CAISESWQAGRETQYF.

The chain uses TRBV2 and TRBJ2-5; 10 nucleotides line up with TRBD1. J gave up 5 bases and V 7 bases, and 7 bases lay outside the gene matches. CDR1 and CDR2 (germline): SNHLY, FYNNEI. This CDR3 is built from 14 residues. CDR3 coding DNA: TGTGCCAGCACAATGGACAGGGGGTTTGAGACCCAGTACTTC. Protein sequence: CASTMDRGFETQYF.

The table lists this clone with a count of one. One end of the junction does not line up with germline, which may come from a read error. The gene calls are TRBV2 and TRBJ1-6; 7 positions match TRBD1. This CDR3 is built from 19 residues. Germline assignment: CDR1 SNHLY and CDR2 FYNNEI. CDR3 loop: CASSNSRYRGRSNNSPLHF. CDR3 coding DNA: TGTGCCAGCAGCAATTCCCGTTACAGGGGCCGCTCCAATAATTCACCCCTCCACTTT.

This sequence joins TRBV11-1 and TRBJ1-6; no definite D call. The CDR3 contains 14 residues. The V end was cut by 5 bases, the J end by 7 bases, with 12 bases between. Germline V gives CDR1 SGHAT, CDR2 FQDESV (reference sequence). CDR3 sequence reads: CASSPKRSNSPLHF. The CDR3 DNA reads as TGTGCCAGCAGCCCTAAGAGGTCAAATTCACCCCTCCACTTT.

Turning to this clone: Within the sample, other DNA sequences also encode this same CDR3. For the CDR3, the DNA is TGTGCCAGCAGTGAGGTTCGGGAGACCCAGTACTTC. Translated: CASSEVRETQYF. The genes are TRBV2 and TRBJ2-5; D remains unclear. Germline V CDR1 and CDR2: SNHLY, FYNNEI. There are 12 residues in the CDR3. V was shortened by 3 bases and J by 5 bases, with 7 bases between the two germline ends.

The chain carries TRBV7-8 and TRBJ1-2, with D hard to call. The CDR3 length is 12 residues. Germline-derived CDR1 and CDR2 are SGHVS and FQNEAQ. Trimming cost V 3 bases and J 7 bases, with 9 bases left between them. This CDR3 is CASSFQRGGYTF. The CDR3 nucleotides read TGTGCCAGCAGCTTCCAGCGGGGTGGCTACACCTTC.

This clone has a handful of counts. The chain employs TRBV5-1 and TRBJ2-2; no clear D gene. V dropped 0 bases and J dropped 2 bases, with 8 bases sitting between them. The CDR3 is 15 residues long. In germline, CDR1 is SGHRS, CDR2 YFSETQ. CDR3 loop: CASSLGQFNTGELFF. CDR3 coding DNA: TGCGCCAGCAGCTTGGGGCAGTTTAACACCGGGGAGCTGTTTTTT.

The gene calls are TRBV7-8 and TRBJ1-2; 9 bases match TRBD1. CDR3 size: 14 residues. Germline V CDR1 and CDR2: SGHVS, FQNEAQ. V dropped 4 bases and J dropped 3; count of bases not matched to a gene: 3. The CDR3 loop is CASSSGQGHYGYTF. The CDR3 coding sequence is TGTGCCAGCAGCTCGGGACAGGGTCACTATGGCTACACCTTC.

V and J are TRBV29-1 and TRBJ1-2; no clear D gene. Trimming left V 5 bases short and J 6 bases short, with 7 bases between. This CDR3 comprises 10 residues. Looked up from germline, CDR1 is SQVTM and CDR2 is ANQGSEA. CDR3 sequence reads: CSVTSDGYTF. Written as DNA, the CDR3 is TGCAGCGTTACCTCGGATGGCTACACCTTC.